The source of this T cell receptor beta chain is a study of cytomegalovirus exposure and HLA in healthy donors. Looking at the study overall: As released early, the data held about 85 million unique TCRs from HLA-typed donors. Findings of the study overall: A further, later analysis showed that HLA-associated TCR beta chains (compared with equally common others) were more clonally expanded. In a later analysis, TCR beta V- and J-gene trimming was associated with a missense DCLRE1C variant.

Concerning this clone itself: The antigen remains unidentified.

This CDR3 spans 13 amino acids. V dropped 5 bases and J dropped 7 bases, with 14 bases sitting between them. Germline CDR1 and CDR2: SGHVS and FNYEAQ. PCR was performed using 60 Vbeta and 13 Jbeta primers. Some clones are missing from TCRdb's copy, which holds only in-frame ones; the method was immunoSEQ multiplex PCR. The table lists more than 110,000 clones, roughly 80% of them singletons, with about 3.1% in the top ten. This TCR was recovered from a female donor in good health and CMV-seronegative. The chain is built from TRBV7-6 and TRBJ1-1; D ambiguous. The sequenced sample was PBMCs. The CDR3 DNA reads TGTGCCAGCAGCCCCTCAGGCCGGGGTGAAGCTTTCTTT. Protein sequence: CASSPSGRGEAFF.